This TCR beta chain was sequenced for a study of blood T cell repertoires in COVID-19. About the research overall: In each case, the material was cDNA or gDNA derived from T cells, B-cell-depleted T cells, or PBMCs.

Sequencing was performed with immunoSEQ multiplex PCR; in TCRdb, only in-frame clones are kept and a portion is missing. The data show about 360,000 clones, around 87% seen once. The TCR comes from a man aged 25 to 45 who had recovered from COVID-19. The sequenced sample was PBMCs or T cells enriched from blood (not recorded which).

The CDR3 sequence: CASSFERGITEAFF. The CDR3 DNA reads as TGTGCCAGCAGCTTTGAAAGGGGGATCACTGAAGCTTTCTTT. The chain combines TRBV7-8 with TRBJ1-1; D possibly corresponds to TRBD1 (6 bases). V lost 3 bases, J lost 4 bases, and 12 bases lay in between. Germline V gene lookup returns CDR1 SGHVS and CDR2 FQNEAQ. CDR3 length equals 14 residues.